Sequencing of this T cell receptor (beta chain) was carried out in a study of blood T cell repertoires in COVID-19. On the study more broadly: T cells, B-cell-depleted T cells, or PBMCs supplied cDNA or gDNA.

In the original analysis: Nucleated cell counts were estimated from reference gene primer amplification. Data came from immunoSEQ multiplex PCR; TCRdb stores just in-frame clones and leaves some out. The D gene and trimming were derived from the DNA, and the V and J assignments and clone size from that table. The table has 110,000 or so clones, approximately 78% seen once. J lost 6 bases, V lost 0 bases, and 4 bases had no gene match. This CDR3 region has 14 residues. Germline CDR1 is WNHNN and CDR2 is SYGVQD (reference sequence). This rearrangement joins TRBV10-1 to TRBJ1-1; TRBD1 agrees at 7 bases. The sequence came from a woman aged 80 or over with acute or convalescent COVID-19. Sequenced sample: peripheral blood. This CDR3 reads CASSESGGASEAFF. CDR3 bases: TGCGCCAGCAGTGAGTCAGGGGGCGCCTCTGAAGCTTTCTTT.